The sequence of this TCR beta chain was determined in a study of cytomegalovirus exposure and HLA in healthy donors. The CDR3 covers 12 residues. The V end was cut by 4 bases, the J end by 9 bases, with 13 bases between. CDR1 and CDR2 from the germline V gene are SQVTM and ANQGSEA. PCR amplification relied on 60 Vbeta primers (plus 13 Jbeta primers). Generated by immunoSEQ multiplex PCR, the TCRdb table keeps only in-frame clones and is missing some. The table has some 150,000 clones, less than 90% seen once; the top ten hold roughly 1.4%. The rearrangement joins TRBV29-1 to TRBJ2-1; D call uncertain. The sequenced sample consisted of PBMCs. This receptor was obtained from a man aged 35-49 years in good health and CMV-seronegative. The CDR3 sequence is CSVVVSSTEQFF. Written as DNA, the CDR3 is TGCAGCGTTGTGGTCTCGAGCACTGAGCAGTTCTTC.